This entry lists 17 T cell receptor beta chains sequenced from one sample in a study of regulatory T cells in long-lasting Graves disease. The sample's time point: newly diagnosed GD, antithyroid drugs for less than 3 months. The TCR library was made from RNA extracted from PBMCs. Investigators prepared the TCR beta libraries by applying iRepertoire HTBI primers and Arm-PCR of CDR3 regions. TCRdb reprocessed the multiplex PCR reads via MiXCR and lists one record per CDR3 protein. This sample carries a few hundred thousand distinct CDR3 sequences, 10% to 15% of them seen once, and the ten largest clones take about 19%. This sample also belongs to another study, concerning T cells in Graves' hyperthyroidism and ophthalmopathy.

The specimen was peripheral blood mononuclear cells (PBMCs), collected at new diagnosis, from a patient treated with antithyroid drugs. All receptors come from a woman aged 18-29 years with Graves disease.

The rearrangement links TRBV20-1 to TRBJ1-1, with TRBD1 matching over 8 bases. Germline V lookup: CDR1 DFQATT, CDR2 SNEGSKA (reference sequence). Trimming at V came to 0 bases and at J to 2 bases, leaving 8 bases not matched to a gene. This CDR3 contains 16 residues. CDR3 region: CSARDHSRGRNTEAFF. Here the CDR3 DNA reads TGCAGTGCTAGAGATCACTCCAGGGGGCGCAACACTGAAGCTTTCTTT.

This clonotype occurred a few times. The chain combines TRBV4-2 with TRBJ1-2, with a weak D call TRBD1 (5 bases). Germline loops: CDR1 LGHNA, CDR2 YNFKEQ. This CDR3 spans 15 amino acids. V gave up 2 bases and J gave up 5 bases, with 15 bases separating them. The CDR3 DNA reads TGTGCCAGCAGCCAACCATACGCGGAGGGGTATGGCTACACCTTC. Its translation: CASSQPYAEGYGYTF.

This clonotype was detected a few times. The junction departs from the called germline gene at one end, perhaps through a read error. The chain has TRBV7-7 and TRBJ2-2, with D maybe TRBD1 (6 bases). The CDR3 spans 13 residues. Looked up from germline, CDR1 is SSHAT and CDR2 is FNYEAQ (reference sequence). CDR3 protein: CASSVQGPGELFF. In DNA form, the CDR3 reads TGTGCTAGCAGCGTACAGGGTCCCGGGGAGCTGTTTTTT.

This clonotype was counted ten times or more. The chain joins TRBV7-2 to TRBJ2-1; 13 bases agree with TRBD2. J was trimmed by 8 bases and V by 6 bases; bases with no gene match: 7. CDR1 is SGHTA, CDR2 FQGNSA, per germline. The CDR3 sequence is 15 residues long. DNA for the CDR3: TGTGCCAGCAGTTCCTGGACTAGCGGGAGCTATGAGCAGTTCTTC. Encoded protein: CASSSWTSGSYEQFF.

This clonotype was picked up a small number of times. This chain uses TRBV7-2 with TRBJ2-1; 13 bases align to TRBD2. There are 22 residues in the CDR3. V lost 2 bases and J lost 0; bases outside the gene matches: 16. Germline V gene lookup returns CDR1 SGHTA and CDR2 FQGNSA. For the CDR3, the DNA is TGTGCCAGCAGCTTACCCAACTCTTCCGGGACTAGCGGGAACCCCTCCTACAATGAGCAGTTCTTC. Translating gives CASSLPNSSGTSGNPSYNEQFF.

V is TRBV6-1 and J is TRBJ1-1; D gene ambiguous. The V end lost 6 bases, the J end lost 1 base, and 9 bases lay between the germline ends. The CDR3 contains 13 residues. Germline V gene sequence: CDR1 MNHNS, CDR2 SASEGT. CDR3: CASRETKNTEAFF. The DNA of the CDR3 is TGTGCCAGCAGGGAGACCAAGAACACTGAAGCTTTCTTT.

The sample holds many counts of this clonotype. The chain joins TRBV27 to TRBJ2-7, with TRBD1 as a possible D gene (6 bases). Per the germline V gene, CDR1 is MNHEY and CDR2 is SMNVEV (reference sequence). Deletions cut 6 bases from V and 2 bases from J, with 17 bases between. The CDR3 sequence is 15 residues long. This CDR3 is CASSPSGHPAYEQYV. CDR3 sequence (DNA): TGTGCCAGCAGCCCGTCGGGACACCCAGCCTACGAGCAGTACGTC.

This clonotype was counted at least ten times. In DNA, the CDR3 is TGTGCCAGCAGCTTAACAGGAAGCACAGATACGCAGTATTTT. It yields the protein CASSLTGSTDTQYF. The rearrangement links TRBV7-3 to TRBJ2-3, with D uncertain. CDR3 length equals 14 residues. The germline V gene has CDR1 SGHTA and CDR2 FQGTGA. V was pared by 0 bases and J by 0 bases, with 4 bases between.

This clonotype was recorded many times. The CDR3 DNA reads TGTGCCAGCAGTTACCCGCCTCAGCCCCAGCATTTT. Its protein product is CASSYPPQPQHF. The V call is TRBV6-2 or TRBV6-3, the J call TRBJ1-5; D not certain. Trimming took off 2 bases at V and 6 bases at J, with 5 bases between the two ends. Germline-derived CDR1 and CDR2 are MNHEY and SVGEGT. The CDR3 has 12 amino acids.

This clonotype occurred a few times. The chain is built from TRBV29-1 and TRBJ1-5, with 8 bases lining up with TRBD1. Germline values: CDR1 SQVTM, CDR2 ANQGSEA. The CDR3 is made up of 16 amino acids. The junction had 8 bases not matched to a gene; V was cut back by 4 bases and J by 0 bases. The CDR3 DNA reads TGCAGCGTTGGCGGGGGGACAGGCTTTAGCAATCAGCCCCAGCATTTT. Translated: CSVGGGTGFSNQPQHF.

This clonotype was picked up many times. V usage is TRBV20-1 and J usage is TRBJ2-3, with TRBD2 matching over 10 bases. The length of the CDR3 is 18 residues. Germline loops: CDR1 DFQATT, CDR2 SNEGSKA (reference sequence). Trimming removed 0 bases from V and 4 bases from J; junction bases left unmatched: 13. In DNA, the CDR3 is TGCAGTGCTAGAGATCCGGGACTAGCGTACCCAGTGGCAGATACGCAGTATTTT. The encoded protein is CSARDPGLAYPVADTQYF.

This clonotype was seen ten or more times. This chain joins TRBV10-1 and TRBJ2-1; 9 bases agree with TRBD2. The CDR3 contains 18 residues. The germline V gene encodes CDR1 WNHNN and CDR2 SYGVQD (reference sequence). V trimming: 0 bases; J trimming: 0 bases; junction bases outside the gene matches: 6. The CDR3: CASSESIGSGSSYNEQFF. The CDR3, as DNA: TGCGCCAGCAGTGAGTCGATAGGTAGCGGGAGCTCCTACAATGAGCAGTTCTTC.

The gene calls are TRBV6-1 and TRBJ1-6, with D unresolved. The V end was cut by 7 bases, the J end by 7 bases, with 26 bases between. This CDR3 is built from 18 residues. Germline V CDR1 and CDR2: MNHNS, SASEGT. CDR3 residues: CASTSGEASVPWNSPLHF. CDR3 DNA: TGTGCCAGCACGAGTGGGGAGGCCTCTGTCCCCTGGAATTCACCCCTCCACTTT.

This clonotype showed up many times. This chain connects TRBV7-9 to TRBJ1-1, with TRBD1 as a possible D gene (5 bases). The CDR3 spans 15 residues. The V end was cut by 1 base, the J end by 0 bases, with 9 bases between. The germline CDR1 and CDR2 sequences are SEHNR and FQNEAQ (reference sequence). CDR3 loop: CASSLGQGVNTEAFF. For the CDR3, the DNA is TGTGCCAGCAGCTTAGGGCAGGGTGTGAACACTGAAGCTTTCTTT.

This chain uses TRBV28 with TRBJ1-5; no clear D gene. This CDR3 is built from 15 residues. V was clipped by 5 bases and J by 3 bases, with 14 bases between them. CDR1 MDHEN and CDR2 SYDVKM come from the germline V gene. CDR3 nucleotides: TGTGCCAGCAGTCCCCGGGTAGGCTACAATCAGCCCCAGCATTTT. Its protein product is CASSPRVGYNQPQHF.

At least ten counts were recorded for this clonotype. This rearrangement joins TRBV2 to TRBJ1-2; 9 nucleotides align to TRBD1. CDR1 is SNHLY and CDR2 is FYNNEI in the germline V gene. The CDR3 spans 14 residues. Trimming at V came to 6 bases and at J to 1 base, leaving 3 bases not matched to a gene. CDR3 in amino acids: CASRTGQGNYGYTF. In nucleotides, the CDR3 is TGTGCCAGCAGGACGGGACAGGGTAACTATGGCTACACCTTC.

This clonotype was detected only a few times. The rearrangement links TRBV18 to TRBJ2-7; D is perhaps TRBD2 (7 bases). This CDR3 region has 17 residues. V was trimmed by 2 bases and J by 0 bases, leaving 17 bases between them. The germline CDR1 and CDR2 sequences are KGHSH and LQKENI. CDR3 protein: CASSPSPAGEGSYEQYV. Here the CDR3 DNA reads TGTGCCAGCTCACCATCCCCAGCAGGGGAGGGCTCCTACGAGCAGTACGTC.